This T cell receptor (beta chain) emerged from a study of neurological immune-mediated disorders. Broader study findings: HTLV-1-associated myelopathy showed the most TCR clonal expansion; multiple sclerosis the least, below healthy controls. Because no CDR3 amino acid sequences were shared across subjects by expanded clones, private repertoires were suggested in all groups.

In each sequencing run, over 170 million TCR-beta sequences were generated from 15-18 subjects. TCRdb reprocessed the 5' RACE reads via MiXCR and lists one record per CDR3 protein. This table has 65,000 to 80,000 distinct CDR3 sequences, about a sixth appearing once. In this sample, this clonotype turned up many times. The antigen is unknown. The CDR3 totals 13 residues. CDR1 is WSHSY and CDR2 is SAAADI in the germline V gene. V lost 7 bases, J lost 4 bases, and 6 bases stayed unmatched. The sequence came from a middle-aged woman in good health. What was sequenced was PBMCs. The rearrangement uses TRBV10-2 and TRBJ1-2, with 7 bases that match TRBD1. The CDR3, as DNA: TGCGCCAGCACCAGACAGGGAAGCTATGGCTACACCTTC. Amino acids: CASTRQGSYGYTF.